Following are 3 T cell receptor beta chains from one sample sequenced in a study of yellow fever vaccine responses in identical twins. Each CDR3 protein is one row after TCRdb ran MiXCR on the RT-PCR reads. The table includes 30,000 to 40,000 distinct CDR3 sequences, approximately 54% detected once. Sequenced material: T cells from blood (PBMCs), unsorted or a sorted subset (not recorded which), taken before or after yellow fever vaccination (not recorded which). These receptors came from a woman under 30 who received the yellow fever vaccine.

The gene calls are TRBV11-1 and TRBJ1-2; D not certain. Trimming left V 7 bases short and J 4 bases short, with 16 bases between. Per the germline V gene, CDR1 is SGHAT and CDR2 is FQDESV (reference sequence). The CDR3 is 14 residues long. This chain's CDR3 is CASTYPEQFYGYTF. Here the CDR3 DNA reads TGTGCCAGCACCTATCCGGAACAGTTCTATGGCTACACCTTC.

This chain connects TRBV15 to TRBJ2-3; D is perhaps TRBD2 (5 bases). Germline V lookup: CDR1 LNHNV, CDR2 YYDKDF (reference sequence). The CDR3 has 13 amino acids. Deletions cut 0 bases from V and 6 bases from J, with 7 bases between. The CDR3 DNA reads TGTGCCACCAGCAGAGATCTAGCTGATACGCAGTATTTT. Amino acids: CATSRDLADTQYF. The whole variable domain, filled in from reference TRBV15 and TRBJ2-3, reads DAMVIQNPRYQVTQFGKPVTLSCSQTLNHNVMYWYQQKSSQAPKLLFHYYDKDFNNEADTPDNFQSRRPNTSFCFLDIRSPGLGDTAMYLCATSRDLADTQYFGPGTRLTVL.

This clonotype was picked up a small number of times. V and J are TRBV15 and TRBJ1-5; a weak D match, TRBD1 (6 bases). The length of the CDR3 is 14 residues. The germline V gene has CDR1 LNHNV and CDR2 YYDKDF (reference sequence). Trimming left V 8 bases short and J 6 bases short, with 17 bases between. CDR3 region: CATHGGGQGQPQHF. The CDR3 DNA follows: TGTGCCACCCACGGCGGGGGGCAGGGTCAGCCCCAGCATTTT.